A selection of T cell receptor beta chains follows, all from one sample in a study of blood T cells in healthy people across ages. In TCRdb, the 5' RACE reads were re-called with MiXCR into one record per CDR3 protein. Here the sample spans about 780,000 distinct CDR3 sequences, 25% to 30% being singletons. The same data also went into a second study, on T cells of mothers and their children.

The sequencing sample was made of blood. All receptors come from a boy between 10 and 17 years old in good health. CDR3s include the opening cysteine and the closing phenylalanine or tryptophan. Fields, in order: J gene, V gene, CDR3 protein.

>TRBJ2-5|TRBV11-2
CASSSGRTQYF
>TRBJ2-7|TRBV12-3/TRBV12-4
CASSLSAGTYEQYF
>TRBJ2-1|TRBV6-5
CASSYLRQGAGNEQFF
>TRBJ2-5|TRBV5-4
CASSPGPREETQYF
>TRBJ2-7|TRBV2
CASSEGSSTVSYEQYF
>TRBJ2-7|TRBV7-9
CASSSEGLEQYF
>TRBJ2-1|TRBV24-1
CATSDSSNNEQFF
>TRBJ2-6|TRBV3-1
CASSQQGGVYGANVLTF
>TRBJ2-1|TRBV5-5
CASSLTSTVYNEQFF
>TRBJ1-3|TRBV14
CASSQGRSGNTIYF
>TRBJ1-6|TRBV6-5
CATIGQGDNSPLHF
>TRBJ1-1|TRBV7-8
CASSPPVRVQRLRAFF
>TRBJ1-1|TRBV3-1
CASSQDRGGSTEAFF
>TRBJ1-6|TRBV5-1
CASSSGARDRNSPLHF
>TRBJ2-6|TRBV29-1
CSVSTKGANVLTF
>TRBJ1-2|TRBV20-1
CSAIPGTANYGYTF
>TRBJ2-7|TRBV7-3
CASSTTGWEQYF
>TRBJ1-2|TRBV28
CASSFGSTGRNYGYTF
>TRBJ2-5|TRBV9
CASSDTYQETQYF
>TRBJ2-1|TRBV27
CASSPSLLGTGNEQFF
>-|TRBV6-6
CASGYSGPGNEQFF
>TRBJ2-1|TRBV11-2
CASSPLAGVLRNEQFF
>TRBJ2-5|TRBV13
CASSLGRDEETQYF